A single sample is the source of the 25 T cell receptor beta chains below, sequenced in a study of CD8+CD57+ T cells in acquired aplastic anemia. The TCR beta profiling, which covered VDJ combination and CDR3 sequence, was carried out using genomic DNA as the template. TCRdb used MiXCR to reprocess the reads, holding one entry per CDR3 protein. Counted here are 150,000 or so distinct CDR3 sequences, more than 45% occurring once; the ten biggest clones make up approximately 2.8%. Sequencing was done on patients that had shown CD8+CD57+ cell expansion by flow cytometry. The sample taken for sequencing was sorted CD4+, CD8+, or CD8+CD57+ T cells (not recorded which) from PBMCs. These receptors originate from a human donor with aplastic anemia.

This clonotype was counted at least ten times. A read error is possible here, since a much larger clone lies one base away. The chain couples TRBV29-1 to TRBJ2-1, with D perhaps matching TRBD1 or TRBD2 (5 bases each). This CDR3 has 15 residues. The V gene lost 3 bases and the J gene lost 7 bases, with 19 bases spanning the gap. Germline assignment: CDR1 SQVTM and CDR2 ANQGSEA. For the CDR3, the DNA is TGCAGCGTTGATGGGGCTACGGGGAGCGTTAATGAGCAGTTCTTC. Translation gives CSVDGATGSVNEQFF.

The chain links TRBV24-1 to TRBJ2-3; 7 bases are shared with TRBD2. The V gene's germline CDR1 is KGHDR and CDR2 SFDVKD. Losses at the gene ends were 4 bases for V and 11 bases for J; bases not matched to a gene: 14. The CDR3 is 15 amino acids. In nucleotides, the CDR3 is TGTGCCACCAGTGACCCTAGCGGACTATACAATGAGCAGTATTTT. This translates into CATSDPSGLYNEQYF.

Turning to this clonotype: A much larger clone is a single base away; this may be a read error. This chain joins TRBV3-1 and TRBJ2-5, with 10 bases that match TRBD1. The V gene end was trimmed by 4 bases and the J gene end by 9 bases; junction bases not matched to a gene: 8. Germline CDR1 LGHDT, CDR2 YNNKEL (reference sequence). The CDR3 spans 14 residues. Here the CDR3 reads CASSPRTGGGAQYF. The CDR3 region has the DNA TGTGCCAGCAGCCCTAGGACAGGGGGGGGGGCCCAGTACTTC.

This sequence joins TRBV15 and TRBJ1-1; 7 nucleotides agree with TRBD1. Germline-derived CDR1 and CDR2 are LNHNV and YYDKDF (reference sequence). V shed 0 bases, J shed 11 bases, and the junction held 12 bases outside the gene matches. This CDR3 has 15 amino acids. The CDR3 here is CATSREDGGGRGAFF. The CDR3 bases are TGTGCCACCAGCAGAGAAGATGGAGGGGGCAGAGGTGCTTTCTTT.

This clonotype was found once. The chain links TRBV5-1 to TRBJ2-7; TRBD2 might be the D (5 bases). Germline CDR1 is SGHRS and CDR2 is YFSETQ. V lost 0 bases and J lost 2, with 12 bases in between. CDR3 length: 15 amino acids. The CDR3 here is CASSLVEDSPYEQYF. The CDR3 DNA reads TGCGCCAGCAGCTTGGTGGAGGACTCCCCCTACGAGCAGTACTTC. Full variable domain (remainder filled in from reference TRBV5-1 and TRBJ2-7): KAGVTQTPRYLIKTRGQQVTLSCSPISGHRSVSWYQQTPGQGLQFLFEYFSETQRNKGNFPGRFSGRQFSNSRSEMNVSTLELGDSALYLCASSLVEDSPYEQYFGPGTRLTVT.

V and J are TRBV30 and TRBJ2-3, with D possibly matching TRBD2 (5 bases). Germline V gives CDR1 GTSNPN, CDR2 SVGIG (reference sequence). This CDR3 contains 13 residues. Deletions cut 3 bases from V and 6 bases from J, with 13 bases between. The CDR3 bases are TGTGCCTGGAGGATCAAGGGCGGGGATACGCAGTATTTT. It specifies CAWRIKGGDTQYF.

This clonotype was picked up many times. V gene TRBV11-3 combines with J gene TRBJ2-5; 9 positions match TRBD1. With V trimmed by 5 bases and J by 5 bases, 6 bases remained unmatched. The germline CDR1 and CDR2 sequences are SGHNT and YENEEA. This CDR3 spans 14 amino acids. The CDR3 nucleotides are TGTGCCAGCAGCCTACAGGGGGCGTCGGAGACCCAGTACTTC. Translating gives CASSLQGASETQYF.

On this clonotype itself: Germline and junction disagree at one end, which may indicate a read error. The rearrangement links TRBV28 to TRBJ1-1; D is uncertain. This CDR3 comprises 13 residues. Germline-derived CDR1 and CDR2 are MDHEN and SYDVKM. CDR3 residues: CATDGRMNTEVFF. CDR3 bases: TGTGCCACCGACGGACGGATGAACACTGAAGTTTTCTTT.

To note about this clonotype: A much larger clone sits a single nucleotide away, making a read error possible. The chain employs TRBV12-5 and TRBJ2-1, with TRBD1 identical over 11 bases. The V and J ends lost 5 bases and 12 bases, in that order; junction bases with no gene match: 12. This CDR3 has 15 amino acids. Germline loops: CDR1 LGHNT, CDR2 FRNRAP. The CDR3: CASGPRGTGGHGQFF. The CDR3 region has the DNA TGTGCTAGTGGTCCCAGGGGGACAGGGGGGCATGGGCAGTTCTTC.

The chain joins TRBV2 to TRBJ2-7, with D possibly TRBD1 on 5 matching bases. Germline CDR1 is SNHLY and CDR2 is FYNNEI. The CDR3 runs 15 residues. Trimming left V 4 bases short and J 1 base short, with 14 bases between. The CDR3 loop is CASSVEGVASYEQYF. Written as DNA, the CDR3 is TGTGCCAGCAGTGTTGAAGGGGTCGCATCCTACGAGCAGTACTTC.

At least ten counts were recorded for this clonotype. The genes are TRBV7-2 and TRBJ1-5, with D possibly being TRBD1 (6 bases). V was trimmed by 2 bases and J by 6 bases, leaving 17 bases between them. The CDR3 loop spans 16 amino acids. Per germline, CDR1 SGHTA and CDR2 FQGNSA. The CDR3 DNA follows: TGTGCCAGCAGCTTATCGGCGGGGGCGAACCCTCAGCCCCAGCATTTT. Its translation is CASSLSAGANPQPQHF.

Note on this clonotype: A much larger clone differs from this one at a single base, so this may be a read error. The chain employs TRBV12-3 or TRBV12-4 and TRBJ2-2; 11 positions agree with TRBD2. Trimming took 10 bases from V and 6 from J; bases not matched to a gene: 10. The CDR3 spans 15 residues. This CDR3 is CANSPLAGGAGELFF. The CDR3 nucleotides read TGTGCCAACAGCCCCCTAGCGGGAGGCGCCGGGGAGCTGTTTTTT.

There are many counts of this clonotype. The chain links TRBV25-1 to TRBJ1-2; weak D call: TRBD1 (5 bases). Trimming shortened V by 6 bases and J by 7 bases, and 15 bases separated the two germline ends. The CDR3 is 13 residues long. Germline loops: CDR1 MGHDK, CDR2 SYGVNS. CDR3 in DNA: TGTGCCAGCAGCGTCAGGGTAGGAGTTGGCTACACCTTC. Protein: CASSVRVGVGYTF.

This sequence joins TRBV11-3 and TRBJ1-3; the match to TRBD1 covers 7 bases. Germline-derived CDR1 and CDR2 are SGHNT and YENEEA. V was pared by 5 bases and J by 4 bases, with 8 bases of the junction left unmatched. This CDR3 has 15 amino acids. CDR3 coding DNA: TGTGCCAGCAGCCGGGGACAGAGTGAGGGAAACACCATATATTTT. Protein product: CASSRGQSEGNTIYF.

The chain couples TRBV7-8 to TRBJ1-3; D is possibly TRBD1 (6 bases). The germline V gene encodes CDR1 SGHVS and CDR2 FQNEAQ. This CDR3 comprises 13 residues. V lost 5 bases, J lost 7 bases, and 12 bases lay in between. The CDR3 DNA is TGTGCCAGCAGCGGAGGGCAGGGGAACACCATATATTTT. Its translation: CASSGGQGNTIYF.

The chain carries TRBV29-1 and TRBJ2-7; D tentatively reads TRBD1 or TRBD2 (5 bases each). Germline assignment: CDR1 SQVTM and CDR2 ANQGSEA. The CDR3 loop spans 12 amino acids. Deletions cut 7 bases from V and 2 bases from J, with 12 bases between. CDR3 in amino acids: CSAGTGPYEQYF. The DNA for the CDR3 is TGCAGCGCCGGGACGGGGCCCTACGAGCAGTACTTC.

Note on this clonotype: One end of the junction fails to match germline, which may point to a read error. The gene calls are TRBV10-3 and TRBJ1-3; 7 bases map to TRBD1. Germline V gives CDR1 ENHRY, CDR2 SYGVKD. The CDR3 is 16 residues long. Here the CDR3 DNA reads TGTGCCATCAGTCCAACCGGGACAGACTCCGGAAACACCACATATTTT. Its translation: CAISPTGTDSGNTTYF.

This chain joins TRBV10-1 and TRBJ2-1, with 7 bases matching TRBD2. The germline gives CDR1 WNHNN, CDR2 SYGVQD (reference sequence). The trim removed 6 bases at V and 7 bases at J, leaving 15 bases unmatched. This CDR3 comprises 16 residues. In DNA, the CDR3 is TGCGCCAGCAGAGCGGGACGGACACCCCTCTCGAATGAGCAGTTCTTC. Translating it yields CASRAGRTPLSNEQFF.

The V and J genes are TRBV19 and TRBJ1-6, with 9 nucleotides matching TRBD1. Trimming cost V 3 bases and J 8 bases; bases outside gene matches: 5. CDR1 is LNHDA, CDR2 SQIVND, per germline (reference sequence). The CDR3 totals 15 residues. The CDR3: CASSMRDRVDSPLHF. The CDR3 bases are TGTGCCAGTAGTATGAGGGACAGGGTCGATTCACCCCTCCACTTT.

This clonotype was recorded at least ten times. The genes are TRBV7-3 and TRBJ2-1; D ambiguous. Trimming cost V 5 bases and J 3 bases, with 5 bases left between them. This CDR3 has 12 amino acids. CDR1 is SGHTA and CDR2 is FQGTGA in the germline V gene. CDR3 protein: CASSRGYNEQFF. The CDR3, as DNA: TGTGCCAGCAGCCGCGGCTACAATGAGCAGTTCTTC.

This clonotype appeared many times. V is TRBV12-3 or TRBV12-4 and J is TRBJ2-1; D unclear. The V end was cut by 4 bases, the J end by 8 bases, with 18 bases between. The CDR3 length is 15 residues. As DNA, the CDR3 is TGTGCCAGCAGTTCCGTGGTGAAGAGCGTTCATGAGCAGTTCTTC. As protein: CASSSVVKSVHEQFF.

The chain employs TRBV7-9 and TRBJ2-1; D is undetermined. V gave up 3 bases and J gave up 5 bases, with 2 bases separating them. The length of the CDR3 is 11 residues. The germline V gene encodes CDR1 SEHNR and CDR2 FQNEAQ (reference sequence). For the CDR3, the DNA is TGTGCCAGCAGCTTCGACAATGAGCAGTTCTTC. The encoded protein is CASSFDNEQFF.

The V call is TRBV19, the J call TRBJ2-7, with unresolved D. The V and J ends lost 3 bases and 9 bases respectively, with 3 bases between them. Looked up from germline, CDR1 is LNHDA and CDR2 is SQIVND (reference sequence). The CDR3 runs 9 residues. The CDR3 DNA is TGTGCCAGTAGTATCGGGCAGTACGTC. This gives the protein CASSIGQYV.

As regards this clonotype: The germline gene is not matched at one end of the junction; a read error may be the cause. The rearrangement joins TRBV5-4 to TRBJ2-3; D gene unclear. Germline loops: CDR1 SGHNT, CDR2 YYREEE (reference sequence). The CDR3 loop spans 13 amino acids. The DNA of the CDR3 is TGCGCCAGCAGCCGAAACGAAGCAGATACGCAGTATTTT. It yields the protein CASSRNEADTQYF.

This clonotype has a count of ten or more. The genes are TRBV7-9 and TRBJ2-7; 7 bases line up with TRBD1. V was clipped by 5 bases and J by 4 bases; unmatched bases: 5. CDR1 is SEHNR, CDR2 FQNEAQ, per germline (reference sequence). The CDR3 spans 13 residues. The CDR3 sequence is CASSQGQFYEQYF. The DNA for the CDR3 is TGTGCCAGCAGCCAGGGACAGTTTTACGAGCAGTACTTC.